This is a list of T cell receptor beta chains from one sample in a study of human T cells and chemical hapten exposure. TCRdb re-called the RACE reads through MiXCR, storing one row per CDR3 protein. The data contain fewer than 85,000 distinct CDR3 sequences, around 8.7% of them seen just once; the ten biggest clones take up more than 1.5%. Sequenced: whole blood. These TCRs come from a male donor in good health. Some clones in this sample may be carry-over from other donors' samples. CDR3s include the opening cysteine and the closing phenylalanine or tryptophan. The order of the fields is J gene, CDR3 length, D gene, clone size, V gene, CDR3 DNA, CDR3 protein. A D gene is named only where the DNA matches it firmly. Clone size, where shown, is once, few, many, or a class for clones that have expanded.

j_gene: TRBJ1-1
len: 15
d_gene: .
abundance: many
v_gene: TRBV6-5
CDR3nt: TGTGCCAGCAGCCCCTGGGCGGCGGAGAACACTGAAGCTTTCTTT
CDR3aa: CASSPWAAENTEAFF

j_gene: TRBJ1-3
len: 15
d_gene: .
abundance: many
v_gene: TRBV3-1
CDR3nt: TGTGCCAGCAGCCATGGGAGCATCTCTGGAAACACCATATATTTT
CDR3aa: CASSHGSISGNTIYF

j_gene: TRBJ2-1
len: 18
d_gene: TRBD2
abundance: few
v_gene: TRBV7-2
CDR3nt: TGTGCCAGCAGCTCGGGACTAGCGGGGGGGATTGTCTACAATGAGCAGTTCTTC
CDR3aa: CASSSGLAGGIVYNEQFF

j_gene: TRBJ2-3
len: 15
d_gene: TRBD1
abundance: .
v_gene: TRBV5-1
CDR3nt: TGCGCCAGCAGCATGGGACAGACTAGCACAGATACGCAGTATTTT
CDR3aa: CASSMGQTSTDTQYF

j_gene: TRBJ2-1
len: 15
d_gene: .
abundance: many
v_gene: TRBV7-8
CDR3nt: TGTGCCAGCAGCCCAGGACTGAGCTCCTACAATGAGCAGTTCTTC
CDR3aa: CASSPGLSSYNEQFF

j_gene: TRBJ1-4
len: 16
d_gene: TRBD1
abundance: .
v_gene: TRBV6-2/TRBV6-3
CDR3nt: TGTGCCAGCAGTTACTCGAACCGGGACAGGGAAGAAAAACTGTTTTTT
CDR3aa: CASSYSNRDREEKLFF

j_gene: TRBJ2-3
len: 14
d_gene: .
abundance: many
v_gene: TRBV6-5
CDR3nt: TGTGCCAGCAGTTACTTACTTAGCACAGATACGCAGTATTTT
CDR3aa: CASSYLLSTDTQYF

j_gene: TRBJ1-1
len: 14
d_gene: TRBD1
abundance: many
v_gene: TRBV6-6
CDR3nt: TGTGCCAGCAGCTTCGGACAGGGACGCACTGAAGCTTTCTTT
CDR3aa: CASSFGQGRTEAFF

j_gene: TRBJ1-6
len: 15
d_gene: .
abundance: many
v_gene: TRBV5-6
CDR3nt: TGTGCCAGCAGCTTTTCAGCTTCTCTCTACGGGGAATTCCACTTT
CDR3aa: CASSFSASLYGEFHF

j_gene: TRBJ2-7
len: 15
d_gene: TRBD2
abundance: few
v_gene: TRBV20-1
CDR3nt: TGCAGTGCTAGAGAAGGTCGGGAGGGCTACTACGAGCAGTACTTC
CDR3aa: CSAREGREGYYEQYF

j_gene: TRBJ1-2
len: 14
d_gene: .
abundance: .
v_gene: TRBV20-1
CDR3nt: TGCAGTGCTAGAGATGAACAGGGTGGCTATGGCTACACCTTC
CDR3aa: CSARDEQGGYGYTF

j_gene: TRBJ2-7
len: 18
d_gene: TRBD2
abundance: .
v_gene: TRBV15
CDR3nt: TGTGCCACCAGCAGAATGCGGGGACTAGCGGGGACCATAGGGGAGCAGTACTTC
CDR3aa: CATSRMRGLAGTIGEQYF

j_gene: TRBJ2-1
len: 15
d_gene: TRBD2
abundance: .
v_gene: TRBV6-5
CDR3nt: TGTGCCAGCACTTTATACACTAGCGGGTACAATGAGCAGTTCTTC
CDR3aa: CASTLYTSGYNEQFF

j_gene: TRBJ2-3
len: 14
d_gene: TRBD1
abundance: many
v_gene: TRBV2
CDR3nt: TGTGCCCTCGAAAGCGAGGGGGCCGCAGATACGCAGTATTTT
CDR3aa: CALESEGAADTQYF

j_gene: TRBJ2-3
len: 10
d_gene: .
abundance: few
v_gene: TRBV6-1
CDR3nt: TGTGCCAGCACCGACGGTACGCAGTATTTT
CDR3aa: CASTDGTQYF

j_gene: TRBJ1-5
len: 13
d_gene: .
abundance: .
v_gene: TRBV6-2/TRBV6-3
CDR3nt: TGTGCCAGCAGCCGGACCGATAATCAGCCCCAGCATTTT
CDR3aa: CASSRTDNQPQHF

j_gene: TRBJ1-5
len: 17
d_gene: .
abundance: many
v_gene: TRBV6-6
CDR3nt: TGTGCCAGCAGCCGTAAATTTCCTGACGGATACAATCAGCCCCAGCATTTT
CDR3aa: CASSRKFPDGYNQPQHF

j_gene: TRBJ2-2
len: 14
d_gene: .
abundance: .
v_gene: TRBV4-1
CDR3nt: TGCGCCAGCAGCCAAGGGGGGGCGATCGGGGAGCTGTTTTTT
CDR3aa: CASSQGGAIGELFF

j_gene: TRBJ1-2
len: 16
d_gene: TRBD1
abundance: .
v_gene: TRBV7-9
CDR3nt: TGTGCCAGCAGCTTTACAGGGGGCGGTTCAAGCTATGGCTACACCTTC
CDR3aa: CASSFTGGGSSYGYTF

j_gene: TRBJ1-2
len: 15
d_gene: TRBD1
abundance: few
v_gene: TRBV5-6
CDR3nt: TGTGCCAGCAGCTTGGGGGACAGGTACGCCTATGGCTACACCTTC
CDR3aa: CASSLGDRYAYGYTF

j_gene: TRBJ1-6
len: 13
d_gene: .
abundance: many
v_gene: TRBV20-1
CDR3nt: TGCAGTGCTCGGACAGAGCCTAATTCACCCCTCCACTTT
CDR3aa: CSARTEPNSPLHF

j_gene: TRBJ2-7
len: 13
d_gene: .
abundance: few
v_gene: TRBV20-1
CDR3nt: TGCAGTGCGCCGGACGGGGGAAGCTACGAGCAGTACTTC
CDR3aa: CSAPDGGSYEQYF

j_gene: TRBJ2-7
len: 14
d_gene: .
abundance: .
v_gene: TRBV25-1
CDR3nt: TGTGCCAGCAGTGTCGGGACTGGATCCTACGAGCAGTACTTC
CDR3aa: CASSVGTGSYEQYF

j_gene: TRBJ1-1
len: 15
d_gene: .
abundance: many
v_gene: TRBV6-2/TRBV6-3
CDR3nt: TGTGCCAGCAGTCGTCTATTTGCCTCGGGCACTGAAGCTTTCTTT
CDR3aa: CASSRLFASGTEAFF

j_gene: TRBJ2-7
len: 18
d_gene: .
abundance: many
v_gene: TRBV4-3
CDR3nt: TGCGCCAGCAGCCAAGATTTATCAGACAGGCACTTCTCCTACGAGCAGTACTTC
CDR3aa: CASSQDLSDRHFSYEQYF

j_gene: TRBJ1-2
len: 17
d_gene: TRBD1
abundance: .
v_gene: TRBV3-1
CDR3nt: TGTGCCAGCAGCCCAACAGGGGTTCGGTTTCTGAACTATGGCTACACCTTC
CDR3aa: CASSPTGVRFLNYGYTF

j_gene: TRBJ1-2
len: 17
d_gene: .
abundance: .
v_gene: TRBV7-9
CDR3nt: TGTGCCAGCAGCTTAGCCCGACAGCCCCACGATAACTATGGCTACACCTTC
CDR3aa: CASSLARQPHDNYGYTF

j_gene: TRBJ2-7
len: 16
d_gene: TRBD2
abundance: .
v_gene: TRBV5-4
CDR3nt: TGTGCCAGCAGCTTGGCTGCGGGGGGTCTTTCCTACGAGCAGTACTTC
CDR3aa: CASSLAAGGLSYEQYF

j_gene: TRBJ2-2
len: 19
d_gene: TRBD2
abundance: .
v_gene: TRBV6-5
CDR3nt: TGTGCCAGCAGTCGACTCGGCGGGAGGGCCTTCTCGAACACCGGGGAGCTGTTTTTT
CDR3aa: CASSRLGGRAFSNTGELFF

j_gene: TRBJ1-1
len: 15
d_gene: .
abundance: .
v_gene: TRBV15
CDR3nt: TGTGCCACCAGCAGAGATGGGTTGGCCGGGGCTGAAGCTTTCTTT
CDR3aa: CATSRDGLAGAEAFF

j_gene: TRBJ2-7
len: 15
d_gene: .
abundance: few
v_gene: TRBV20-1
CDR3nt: TGCAGTGCTACCAGAGAAGACATGTCCCCCCACGAGCAGTACTTC
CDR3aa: CSATREDMSPHEQYF

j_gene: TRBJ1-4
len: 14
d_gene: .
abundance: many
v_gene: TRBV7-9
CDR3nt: TGTGCCAGCAGCCGAGGTGGGACCAATGAAAAACTGTTTTTT
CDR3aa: CASSRGGTNEKLFF

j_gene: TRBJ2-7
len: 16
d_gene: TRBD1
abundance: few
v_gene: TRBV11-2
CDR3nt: TGTGCCAGCAGCTTGGGCACAGGGGGTCACCCCTACGAGCAGTACTTC
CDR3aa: CASSLGTGGHPYEQYF

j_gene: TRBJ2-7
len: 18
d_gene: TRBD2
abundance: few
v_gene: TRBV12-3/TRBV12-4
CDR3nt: TGTGCCAGCAGTTTAGCGAGCGGAGCGGGGGGTTCATCCTACGAGCAGTACTTC
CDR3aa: CASSLASGAGGSSYEQYF

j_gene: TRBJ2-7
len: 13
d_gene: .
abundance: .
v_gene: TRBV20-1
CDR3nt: TGCAGTGCTAGAGATCTAGGGAACTACGAGCAGTACTTC
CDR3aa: CSARDLGNYEQYF

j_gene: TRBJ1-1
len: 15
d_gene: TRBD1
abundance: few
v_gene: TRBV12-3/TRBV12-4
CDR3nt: TGTGCCAGCAGTCTTAGGACAGGGAGTAGCACTGAAGCTTTCTTT
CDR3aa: CASSLRTGSSTEAFF